The 3 T cell receptor beta chains given below trace back to one sample, sequenced in a study of cytomegalovirus exposure and HLA in healthy donors. PCR was performed using 60 Vbeta and 13 Jbeta primers. Clones were read by immunoSEQ multiplex PCR, and TCRdb kept only the in-frame ones, dropping some. The sample includes roughly 240,000 clones, 82% of them seen just once. Sequenced input: PBMCs. The origin of the receptors is a woman in her thirties or forties in good health and CMV-seropositive.

The chain recombines TRBV7-3 with TRBJ2-7; perhaps TRBD2 as D (6 bases). Trimming took 5 bases from V and 6 from J, leaving 17 bases between them. This CDR3 is built from 14 residues. From germline, CDR1 is SGHTA and CDR2 FQGTGA. DNA of the CDR3: TGTGCCAGCAGCCAAGGACTACCATCGTCCGAGCAGTACTTC. Its translation: CASSQGLPSSEQYF.

This clone was recorded a few times. V and J are TRBV7-8 and TRBJ2-1; 11 bases align to TRBD2. Trimming cost V 5 bases and J 7 bases; bases outside gene matches: 13. Germline assignment: CDR1 SGHVS and CDR2 FQNEAQ. The CDR3 sequence is 17 residues long. The CDR3 reads CASSLRLAGTIRNEQFF. The DNA for the CDR3 is TGTGCCAGCAGCCTCAGACTAGCGGGGACGATAAGGAATGAGCAGTTCTTC.

A few counts support this clone. Written as DNA, the CDR3 is TGTGCCAGCGGACAGGGCCAAGAGACCCAGTACTTC. This codes for CASGQGQETQYF. This chain connects TRBV2 to TRBJ2-5, with TRBD1 identical over 8 bases. V lost 8 bases, J lost 1 base, and 0 bases stayed unmatched. This CDR3 has 12 residues. Germline CDR1 and CDR2: SNHLY and FYNNEI.